These T cell receptor beta chains were read from a single sample in a study of blood T cell repertoires in COVID-19. The table came from immunoSEQ multiplex PCR; TCRdb's copy has only in-frame clones and leaves some out. The sample shows some 380,000 clones, approximately 89% of them seen only once. The source material was PBMCs or T cells enriched from blood (not recorded which). These TCRs come from a man between 25 and 39 years old who had recovered from COVID-19. CDR3s include the opening cysteine and the closing phenylalanine or tryptophan. A D gene is named only where the DNA matches it firmly. A row's size may be missing; if present it is once, few, many or a size class.

V gene	J gene	D gene	clone size	CDR3 protein	CDR3 DNA
TRBV7-2	TRBJ1-1	TRBD1	NA	CASRAGTANTEAFF	TGTGCCAGCAGAGCCGGGACAGCGAACACTGAAGCTTTCTTT
TRBV9	TRBJ2-1	TRBD2	NA	CASSRPGGGANNEQFF	TGTGCCAGCAGCCGCCCGGGCGGGGGGGCCAACAATGAGCAGTTCTTC
TRBV19	TRBJ1-2	NA	NA	CASREPGDYGYTF	TGTGCCAGTAGAGAGCCGGGGGACTACGGCTACACCTTC
TRBV11-2	TRBJ1-1	NA	once	CASSSFIQSRVGNTEAFF	TGTGCCAGCAGCTCCTTTATACAGTCTCGAGTGGGGAACACTGAAGCTTTCTTT
TRBV20-1	TRBJ1-1	NA	NA	CSANRDTEAFF	TGCAGTGCCAACAGGGACACTGAAGCTTTCTTT
TRBV5-6	TRBJ1-5	TRBD1	once	CASSRLSAPGQDSQPQHF	TGTGCCAGCAGCCGTTTGTCGGCTCCGGGACAGGACAGTCAGCCCCAGCATTTT
TRBV11-2	TRBJ1-1	TRBD1	NA	CASTEDRVYSDTEAFF	TGTGCCAGCACGGAGGACAGGGTTTATAGTGACACTGAAGCTTTCTTT
TRBV5-1	TRBJ1-4	TRBD1	NA	CASSLSGGYTNEKLFF	TGCGCCAGCAGCTTGTCAGGGGGCTACACTAATGAAAAACTGTTTTTT
TRBV18	TRBJ1-1	TRBD1	NA	CASSPTGEREAFF	TGTGCCAGCTCACCGACAGGGGAACGTGAAGCTTTCTTT
TRBV5-1	TRBJ2-3	TRBD2	NA	CASRGLAGVGTDTQYF	TGCGCCAGCAGGGGACTAGCGGGGGTGGGCACAGATACGCAGTATTTT
TRBV9	TRBJ1-2	NA	NA	CASSVGGQVEGYTF	TGTGCCAGCAGCGTAGGGGGGCAGGTTGAGGGCTACACCTTC
TRBV7-8	TRBJ1-2	NA	NA	CASSLGQGYGYTF	TGTGCCAGCAGCTTGGGGCAGGGCTATGGCTACACCTTC
TRBV19	TRBJ1-5	NA	once	CASSIGGKGNQPQHF	TGTGCCAGTAGTATAGGAGGGAAGGGCAATCAGCCCCAGCATTTT
TRBV5-1	TRBJ1-1	TRBD1	NA	CASSLDRTGFGEAFF	TGCGCCAGCAGCTTGGATAGGACAGGGTTCGGTGAAGCTTTCTTT
TRBV19	TRBJ1-2	NA	once	CASSIGQSYGYTF	TGTGCCAGTAGTATAGGACAGAGCTATGGCTACACCTTC
TRBV7-2	TRBJ1-3	TRBD1	once	CASSKKGQMEISSGNTIYF	TGTGCCAGCAGCAAAAAGGGACAGATGGAAATCTCTTCTGGAAACACCATATATTTT
TRBV25-1	TRBJ1-1	NA	NA	CASSGGLNTEAFF	TGTGCCAGCAGTGGGGGGCTAAACACTGAAGCTTTCTTT
TRBV7-3	TRBJ1-6	TRBD1	NA	CASSQGQGDSPLHF	TGTGCCAGCAGCCAGGGACAGGGAGATTCACCCCTCCACTTT
TRBV18	TRBJ1-6	TRBD1	NA	CASSPGQGNYNSPLHF	TGTGCCAGCTCACCTGGACAGGGCAACTATAATTCACCCCTCCACTTT
TRBV7-2	TRBJ2-7	NA	NA	CASSSQRGSYYEQYF	TGTGCCAGCAGCTCCCAAAGGGGGTCCTACTACGAGCAGTACTTC
TRBV14	TRBJ1-2	TRBD1	NA	CASSRTGQGYPGDYGYTF	TGTGCCAGCAGCCGCACGGGACAGGGGTACCCCGGGGACTATGGCTACACCTTC
TRBV5-1	TRBJ1-5	TRBD1	NA	CASSLVGTDDQPQHF	TGCGCCAGCAGCTTGGTCGGGACAGATGATCAGCCCCAGCATTTT
TRBV7-2	TRBJ2-5	NA	NA	CASSLGRVETQYF	TGTGCCAGCAGCTTAGGCAGGGTAGAGACCCAGTACTTC
TRBV2	TRBJ2-1	TRBD2	NA	CASSVRGEQFF	TGTGCCAGCAGTGTGCGGGGGGAGCAGTTCTTC
TRBV9	TRBJ1-6	TRBD1	NA	CASSATGSYNSPLHF	TGTGCCAGCAGCGCGACAGGGTCCTATAATTCACCCCTCCACTTT
TRBV5-1	TRBJ2-7	TRBD1	NA	CASSLSTGLEQYF	TGCGCCAGCAGCCTCTCGACAGGGCTCGAGCAGTACTTC
TRBV6-1	TRBJ2-2	TRBD2	NA	CASSDQGLAVNTGELFF	TGTGCCAGCAGTGACCAAGGACTAGCGGTGAACACCGGGGAGCTGTTTTTT
TRBV5-1	TRBJ1-4	TRBD1	NA	CASSAGQGEEKLFF	TGCGCCAGCAGCGCGGGACAGGGCGAGGAAAAACTGTTTTTT
TRBV5-1	TRBJ2-1	TRBD2	NA	CASSLASGGAHEQFF	TGCGCCAGCAGCTTGGCCAGCGGGGGGGCCCATGAGCAGTTCTTC
TRBV6-5	TRBJ2-1	TRBD1	NA	CASSSREGQGYNEQFF	TGTGCCAGCAGTTCCAGAGAGGGACAGGGCTACAATGAGCAGTTCTTC
TRBV27	TRBJ1-2	NA	NA	CASKRLSYTF	TGTGCCAGCAAGCGCCTAAGCTACACCTTC
TRBV21-1	TRBJ2-3	NA	NA	CASSKTPSGGVSCCTDTQYF	TGTGCCAGCAGCAAAACCCCTAGCGGGGGGGTCAGTTGCTGCACAGATACGCAGTATTTT
TRBV27	TRBJ2-7	NA	once	CASSRHPAYEQYF	TGTGCCAGCAGTCGCCACCCAGCCTACGAGCAGTACTTC
TRBV27	TRBJ2-7	NA	once	CASSLRGASSYEQYF	TGTGCCAGCAGTTTACGGGGGGCATCCTCCTACGAGCAGTACTTC
TRBV9	TRBJ2-1	TRBD2	NA	CASSVLPTSGVNNEQFF	TGTGCCAGCAGCGTTTTGCCCACTAGCGGGGTTAACAATGAGCAGTTCTTC
TRBV10-3	TRBJ1-1	TRBD1	few	CAISDPDRDITEAFF	TGTGCCATCAGTGACCCCGACAGGGACATCACTGAAGCTTTCTTT
TRBV4-2	TRBJ2-1	TRBD1	once	CASSQEGQGGNEQFF	TGTGCCAGCAGCCAAGAAGGACAGGGAGGCAATGAGCAGTTCTTC
TRBV6-4	TRBJ1-1	TRBD1	NA	CADNRGNTEAFF	TGTGCCGACAACAGGGGAAACACTGAAGCTTTCTTT
TRBV4-1	TRBJ1-4	TRBD1	NA	CASSQGTGATNEKLFF	TGCGCCAGCAGCCAGGGGACAGGGGCAACTAATGAAAAACTGTTTTTT
TRBV9	TRBJ1-1	NA	NA	CASSSSGGNTEAFF	TGTGCCAGCAGCTCCTCGGGAGGGAACACTGAAGCTTTCTTT
TRBV5-1	TRBJ1-2	TRBD1	NA	CASSGPPTGEFFSGYTF	TGCGCCAGCAGCGGCCCGCCGACAGGGGAATTTTTCAGTGGCTACACCTTC